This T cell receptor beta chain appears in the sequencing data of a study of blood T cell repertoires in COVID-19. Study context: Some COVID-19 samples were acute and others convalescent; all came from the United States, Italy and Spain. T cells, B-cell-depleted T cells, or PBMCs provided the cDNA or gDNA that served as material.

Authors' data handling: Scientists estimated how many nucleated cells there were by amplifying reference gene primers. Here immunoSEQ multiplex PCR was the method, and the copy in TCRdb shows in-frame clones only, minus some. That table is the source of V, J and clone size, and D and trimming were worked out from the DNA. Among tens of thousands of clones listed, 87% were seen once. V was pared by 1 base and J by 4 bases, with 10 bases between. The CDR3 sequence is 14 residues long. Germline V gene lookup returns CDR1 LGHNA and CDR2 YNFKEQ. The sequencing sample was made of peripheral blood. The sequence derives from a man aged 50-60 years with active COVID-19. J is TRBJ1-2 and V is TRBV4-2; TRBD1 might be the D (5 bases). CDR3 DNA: TGTGCCAGCAGCCAAGCTCAGGGTTTCTATGGCTACACCTTC. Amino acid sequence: CASSQAQGFYGYTF.